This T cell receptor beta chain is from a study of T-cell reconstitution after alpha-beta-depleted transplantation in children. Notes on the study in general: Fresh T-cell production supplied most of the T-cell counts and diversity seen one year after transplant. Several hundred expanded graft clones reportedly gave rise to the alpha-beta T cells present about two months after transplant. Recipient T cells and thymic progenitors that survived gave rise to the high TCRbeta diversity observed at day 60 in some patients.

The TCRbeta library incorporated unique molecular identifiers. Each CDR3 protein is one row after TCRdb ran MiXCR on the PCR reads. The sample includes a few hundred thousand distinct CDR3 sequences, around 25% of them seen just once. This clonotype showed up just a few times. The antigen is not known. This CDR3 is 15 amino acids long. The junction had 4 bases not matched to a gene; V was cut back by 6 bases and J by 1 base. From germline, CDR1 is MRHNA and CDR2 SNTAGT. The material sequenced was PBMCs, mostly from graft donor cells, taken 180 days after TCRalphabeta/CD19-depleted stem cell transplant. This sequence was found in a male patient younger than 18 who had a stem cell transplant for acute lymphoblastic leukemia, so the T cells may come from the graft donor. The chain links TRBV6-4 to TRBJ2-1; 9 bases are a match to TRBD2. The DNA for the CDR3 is TGTGCCAGCAGAGTCCTAGCGGGATCCTACAATGAGCAGTTCTTC. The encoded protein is CASRVLAGSYNEQFF.